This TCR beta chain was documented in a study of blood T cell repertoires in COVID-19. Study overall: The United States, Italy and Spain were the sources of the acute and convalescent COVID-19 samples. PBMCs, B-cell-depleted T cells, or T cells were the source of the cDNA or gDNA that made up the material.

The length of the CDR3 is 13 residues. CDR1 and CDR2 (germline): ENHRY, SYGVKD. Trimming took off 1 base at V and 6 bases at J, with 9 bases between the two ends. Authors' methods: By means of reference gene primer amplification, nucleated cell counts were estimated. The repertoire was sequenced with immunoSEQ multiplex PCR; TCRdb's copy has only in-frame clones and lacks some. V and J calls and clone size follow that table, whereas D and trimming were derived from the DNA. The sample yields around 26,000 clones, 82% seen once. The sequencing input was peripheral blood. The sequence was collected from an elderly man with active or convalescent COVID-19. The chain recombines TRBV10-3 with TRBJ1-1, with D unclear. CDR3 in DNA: TGTGCCATCAGTGAGTTACGGTCACCTGAAGCTTTCTTT. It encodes CAISELRSPEAFF.